This T cell receptor beta chain was found in a study of T cells in Graves' hyperthyroidism and ophthalmopathy. Regarding the study as a whole: Researchers found most expanded thyroid clonotypes above 0.001 in blood as well.

The investigators amplified TCR beta CDR3 regions from RNA transcripts. When the TCR CDR3 underwent first-round RT-PCR, the HTBI primer set was used. In TCRdb, the multiplex PCR reads were re-called with MiXCR into one record per CDR3 protein. The sample has under 500,000 distinct CDR3 sequences; about an eighth are singletons. With 0 bases clipped from V and 5 bases from J, the junction kept 16 bases outside the gene matches. The germline gives CDR1 SGDLS, CDR2 YYNGEE. The CDR3 runs 18 residues. This clonotype has just one count. The antigen is unknown. Specimen: blood. The gene calls are TRBV9 and TRBJ1-2, with 7 bases lining up with TRBD1. This TCR derives from a middle-aged man with Graves' ophthalmopathy. CDR3 sequence reads: CASSVATGSTDFFYGYTF. CDR3 bases: TGTGCCAGCAGCGTAGCGACAGGGAGCACCGATTTTTTTTATGGCTACACCTTC.